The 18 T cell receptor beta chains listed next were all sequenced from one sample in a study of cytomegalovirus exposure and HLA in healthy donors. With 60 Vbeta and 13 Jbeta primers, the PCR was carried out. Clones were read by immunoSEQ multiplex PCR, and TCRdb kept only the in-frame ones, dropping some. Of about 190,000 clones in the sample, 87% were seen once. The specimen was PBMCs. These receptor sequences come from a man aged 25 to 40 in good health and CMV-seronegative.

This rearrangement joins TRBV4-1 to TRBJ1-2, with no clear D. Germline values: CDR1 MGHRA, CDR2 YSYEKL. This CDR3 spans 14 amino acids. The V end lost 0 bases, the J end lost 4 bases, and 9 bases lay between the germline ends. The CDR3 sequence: CASSQEVTAYGYTF. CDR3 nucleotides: TGCGCCAGCAGCCAAGAGGTCACAGCCTATGGCTACACCTTC.

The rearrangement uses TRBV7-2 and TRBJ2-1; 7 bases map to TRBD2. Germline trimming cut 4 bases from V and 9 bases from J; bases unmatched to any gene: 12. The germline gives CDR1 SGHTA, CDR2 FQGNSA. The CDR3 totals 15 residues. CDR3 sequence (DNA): TGTGCCAGCAGCTCACGGGAGGCCCATGTGGTTGAGCAGTTCTTC. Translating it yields CASSSREAHVVEQFF.

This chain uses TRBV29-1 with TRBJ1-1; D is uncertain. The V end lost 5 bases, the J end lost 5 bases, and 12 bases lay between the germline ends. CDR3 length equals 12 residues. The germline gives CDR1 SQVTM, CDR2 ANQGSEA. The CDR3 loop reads CSVLESRTEAFF. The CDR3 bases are TGCAGCGTTTTGGAATCGAGGACTGAAGCTTTCTTT.

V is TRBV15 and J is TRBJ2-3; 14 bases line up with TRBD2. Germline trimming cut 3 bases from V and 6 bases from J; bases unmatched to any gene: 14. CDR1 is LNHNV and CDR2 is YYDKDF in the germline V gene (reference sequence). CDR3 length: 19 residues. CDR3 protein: CATSRGLAGDQFSRDTQYF. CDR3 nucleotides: TGTGCCACCAGCAGGGGACTAGCGGGGGACCAATTTTCGAGGGATACGCAGTATTTT.

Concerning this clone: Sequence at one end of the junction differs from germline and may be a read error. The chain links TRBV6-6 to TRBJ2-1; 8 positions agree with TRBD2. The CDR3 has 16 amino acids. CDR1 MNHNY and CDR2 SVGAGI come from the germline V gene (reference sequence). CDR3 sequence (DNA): TGTGCCAGCAACAGTCGGGAGGGCCTATCCTGCAATGAGCAGTTCTTC. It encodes CASNSREGLSCNEQFF.

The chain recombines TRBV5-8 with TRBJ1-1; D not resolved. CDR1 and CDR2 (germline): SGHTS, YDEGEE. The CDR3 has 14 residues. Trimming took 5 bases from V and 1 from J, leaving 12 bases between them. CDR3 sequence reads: CASSYARQNTEAFF. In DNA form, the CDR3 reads TGTGCCAGCAGTTACGCCCGACAGAACACTGAAGCTTTCTTT. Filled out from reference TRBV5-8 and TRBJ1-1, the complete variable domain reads EAGVTQSPTHLIKTRGQQATLRCSPISGHTSVYWYQQALGLGLQFLLWYDEGEERNRGNFPPRFSGRQFPNYSSELNVNALELEDSALYLCASSYARQNTEAFFGQGTRLTVV.

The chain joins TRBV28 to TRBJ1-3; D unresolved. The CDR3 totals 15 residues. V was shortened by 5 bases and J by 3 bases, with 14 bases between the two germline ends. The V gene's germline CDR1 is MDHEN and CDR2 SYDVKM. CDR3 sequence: CASSTAGANGNTIYF. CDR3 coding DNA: TGTGCCAGCAGTACGGCGGGTGCCAATGGAAACACCATATATTTT.

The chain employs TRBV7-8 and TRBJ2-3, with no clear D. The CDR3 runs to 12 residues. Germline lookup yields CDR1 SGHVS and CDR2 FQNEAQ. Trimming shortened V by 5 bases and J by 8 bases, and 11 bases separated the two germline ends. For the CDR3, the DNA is TGTGCCAGCAGCCCAGAGGATGGTACGCAGTATTTT. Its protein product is CASSPEDGTQYF.

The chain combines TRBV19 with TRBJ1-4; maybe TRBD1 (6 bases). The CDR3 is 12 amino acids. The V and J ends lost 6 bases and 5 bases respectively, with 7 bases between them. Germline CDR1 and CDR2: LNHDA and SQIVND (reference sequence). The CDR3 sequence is CASRQGNEKLFF. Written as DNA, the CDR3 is TGTGCCAGTAGACAGGGAAATGAAAAACTGTTTTTT.

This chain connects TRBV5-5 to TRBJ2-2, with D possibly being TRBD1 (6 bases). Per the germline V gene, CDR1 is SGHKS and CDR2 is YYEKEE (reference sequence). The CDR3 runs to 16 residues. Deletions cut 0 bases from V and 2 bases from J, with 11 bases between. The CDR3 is CASSLARTANTGELFF. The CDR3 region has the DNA TGTGCCAGCAGCTTGGCACGGACAGCCAACACCGGGGAGCTGTTTTTT. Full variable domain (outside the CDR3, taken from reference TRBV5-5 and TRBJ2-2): DAGVTQSPTHLIKTRGQQVTLRCSPISGHKSVSWYQQVLGQGPQFIFQYYEKEERGRGNFPDRFSARQFPNYSSELNVNALLLGDSALYLCASSLARTANTGELFFGEGSRLTVL.

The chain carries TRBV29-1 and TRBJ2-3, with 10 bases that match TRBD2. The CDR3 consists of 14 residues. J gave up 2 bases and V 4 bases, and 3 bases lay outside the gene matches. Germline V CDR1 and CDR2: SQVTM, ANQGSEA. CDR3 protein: CSVGSGGNTDTQYF. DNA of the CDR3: TGCAGCGTTGGTAGCGGGGGGAACACAGATACGCAGTATTTT.

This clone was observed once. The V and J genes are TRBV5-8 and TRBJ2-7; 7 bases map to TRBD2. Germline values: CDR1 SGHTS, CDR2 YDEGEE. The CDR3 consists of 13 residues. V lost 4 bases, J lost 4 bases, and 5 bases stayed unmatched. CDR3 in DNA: TGTGCCAGCAGCCCTACTAGCGTTTACGAGCAGTACTTC. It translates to CASSPTSVYEQYF.

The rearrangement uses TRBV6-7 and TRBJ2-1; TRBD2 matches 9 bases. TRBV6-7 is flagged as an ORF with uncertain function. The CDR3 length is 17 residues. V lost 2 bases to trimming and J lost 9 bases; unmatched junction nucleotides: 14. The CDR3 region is CASSYRFAGGPFGEQFF. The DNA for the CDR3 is TGTGCCAGCAGTTACCGCTTTGCGGGAGGGCCATTTGGTGAGCAGTTCTTC.

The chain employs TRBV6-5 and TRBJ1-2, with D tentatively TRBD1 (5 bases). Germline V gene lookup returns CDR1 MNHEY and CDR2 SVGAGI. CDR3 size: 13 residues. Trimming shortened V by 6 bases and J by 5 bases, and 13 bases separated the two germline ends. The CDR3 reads CASRRTLGYGYTF. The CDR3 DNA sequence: TGTGCCAGCAGAAGGACATTGGGGTATGGCTACACCTTC.

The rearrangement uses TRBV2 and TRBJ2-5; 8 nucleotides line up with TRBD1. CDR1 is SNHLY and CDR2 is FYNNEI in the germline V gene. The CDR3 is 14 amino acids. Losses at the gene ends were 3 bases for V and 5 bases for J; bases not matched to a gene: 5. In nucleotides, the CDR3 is TGTGCCAGCAGTGACAGGGGGCCGTGGGAGACCCAGTACTTC. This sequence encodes CASSDRGPWETQYF.

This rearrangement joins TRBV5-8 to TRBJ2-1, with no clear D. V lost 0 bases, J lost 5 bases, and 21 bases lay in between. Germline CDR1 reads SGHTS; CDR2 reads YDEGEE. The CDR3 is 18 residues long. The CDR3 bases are TGTGCCAGCAGCTTGGGCCCCAACAGCCCCAGATGGGACAATGAGCAGTTCTTC. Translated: CASSLGPNSPRWDNEQFF.

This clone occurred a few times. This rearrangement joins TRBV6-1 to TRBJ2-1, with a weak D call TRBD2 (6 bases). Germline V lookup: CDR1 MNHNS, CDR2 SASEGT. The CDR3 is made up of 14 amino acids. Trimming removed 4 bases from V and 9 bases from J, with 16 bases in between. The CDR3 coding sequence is TGTGCCAGCAGTGCCAACGGGGGTTGGGGTGAGCAGTTCTTC. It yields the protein CASSANGGWGEQFF.

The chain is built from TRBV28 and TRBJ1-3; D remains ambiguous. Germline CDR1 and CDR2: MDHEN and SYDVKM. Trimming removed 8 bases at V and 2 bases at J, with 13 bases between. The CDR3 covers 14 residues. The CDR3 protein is CASSRRGTGNTIYF. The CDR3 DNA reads TGTGCCAGCTCAAGGAGAGGAACTGGAAACACCATATATTTT.